The present T cell receptor (beta chain) was sequenced within a study of regulatory T cells in long-lasting Graves disease. This clonotype was counted between two and nine times. Assembly of TCR beta libraries relied on iRepertoire HTBI primers together with Arm-PCR of CDR3 regions. TCRdb re-analysed the multiplex PCR reads in MiXCR, keeping a single row per CDR3 protein. The data contain 350,000 to 450,000 distinct CDR3 sequences, less than 25% of them seen just once; the ten biggest clones take up 20%. The CDR3 extends over 14 amino acids. V was shortened by 4 bases and J by 0 bases, with 9 bases between the two germline ends. Germline V gives CDR1 SQVTM, CDR2 ANQGSEA. Time point noted: persistent/refractory GD, antithyroid drugs over 5 years with positive TRAb. With RNA extracted from PBMCs as input, the TCR library was made. An endocrinology unit in Xi'an, China, supplied the patients. A blood draw put around 9 milliliters of peripheral blood into EDTA tubes.

Sample: peripheral blood mononuclear cells (PBMCs), taken when the disease was refractory, from a patient treated with antithyroid drugs. This receptor was identified in a female donor with Graves disease. The chain uses TRBV29-1 and TRBJ2-2; possible D gene TRBD2, 5 bases. CDR3: CSVASGSNTGELFF. The CDR3 DNA follows: TGCAGCGTTGCATCGGGATCGAACACCGGGGAGCTGTTTTTT.